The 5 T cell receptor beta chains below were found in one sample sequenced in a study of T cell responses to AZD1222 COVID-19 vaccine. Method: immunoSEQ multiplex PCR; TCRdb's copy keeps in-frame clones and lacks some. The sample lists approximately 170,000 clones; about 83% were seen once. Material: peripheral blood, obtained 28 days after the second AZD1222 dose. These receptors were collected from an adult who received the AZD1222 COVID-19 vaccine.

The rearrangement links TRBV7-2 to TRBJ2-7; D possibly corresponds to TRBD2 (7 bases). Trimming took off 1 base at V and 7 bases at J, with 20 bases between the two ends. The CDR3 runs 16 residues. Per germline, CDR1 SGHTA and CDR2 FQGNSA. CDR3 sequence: CASSLGIWGGSGEQYF. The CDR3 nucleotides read TGTGCCAGCAGCTTAGGGATTTGGGGGGGCTCAGGGGAGCAGTACTTC.

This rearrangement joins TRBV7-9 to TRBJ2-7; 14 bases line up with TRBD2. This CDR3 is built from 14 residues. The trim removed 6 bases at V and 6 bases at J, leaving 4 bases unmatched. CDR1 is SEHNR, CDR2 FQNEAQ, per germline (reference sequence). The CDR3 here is CASSRGLAGAEQYF. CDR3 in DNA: TGTGCCAGCAGTCGGGGACTAGCGGGAGCCGAGCAGTACTTC. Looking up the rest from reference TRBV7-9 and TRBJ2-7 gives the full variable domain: DTGVSQNPRHKITKRGQNVTFRCDPISEHNRLYWYRQTLGQGPEFLTYFQNEAQLEKSRLLSDRFSAERPKGSFSTLEIQRTEQGDSAMYLCASSRGLAGAEQYFGPGTRLTVT.

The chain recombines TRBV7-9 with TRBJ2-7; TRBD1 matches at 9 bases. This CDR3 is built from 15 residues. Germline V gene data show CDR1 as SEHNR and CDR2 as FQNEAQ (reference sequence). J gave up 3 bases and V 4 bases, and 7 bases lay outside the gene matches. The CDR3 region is CASSSTGTGFYEQYF. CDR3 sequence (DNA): TGTGCCAGCAGCTCTACCGGGACAGGGTTCTACGAGCAGTACTTC.

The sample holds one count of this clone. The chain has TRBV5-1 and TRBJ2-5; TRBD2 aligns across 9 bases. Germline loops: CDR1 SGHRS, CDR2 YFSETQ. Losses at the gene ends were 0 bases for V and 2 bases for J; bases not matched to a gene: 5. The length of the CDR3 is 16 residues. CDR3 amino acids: CASSLGGLALQETQYF. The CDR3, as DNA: TGCGCCAGCAGCTTGGGCGGACTAGCGTTACAAGAGACCCAGTACTTC.

The CDR3 nucleotides are TGTGCCAGCTCCCCTGGCGGGGGGGACAATCAGCCCCAGCATTTT. It yields the protein CASSPGGGDNQPQHF. The rearrangement joins TRBV18 to TRBJ1-5; tentative D call: TRBD1 (5 bases). Germline CDR1 is KGHSH and CDR2 is LQKENI. V lost 6 bases to trimming and J lost 3 bases, with 15 bases between them. The CDR3 has 15 residues.